One sample yielded the 26 T cell receptor beta chains listed below, sequenced in a study of identical twins. TCRdb used MiXCR to reprocess the 5' RACE reads, holding one entry per CDR3 protein. The sample yields around 450,000 distinct CDR3 sequences, around 14% seen once. This sample also belongs to another study, concerning yellow fever vaccine responses in identical twins.

What was sequenced was CD4+ T cells sorted from blood. The receptors shown here come from a young woman in good health.

This clonotype showed up just a few times. The V call is TRBV29-1, the J call TRBJ2-3; 9 positions agree with TRBD1. CDR1 SQVTM and CDR2 ANQGSEA come from the germline V gene. The junction had 6 bases not matched to a gene; V was cut back by 2 bases and J by 3 bases. The CDR3 has 15 residues. This CDR3 reads CSVEKGQGKTDTQYF. CDR3 DNA: TGCAGCGTTGAAAAGGGACAGGGCAAGACAGATACGCAGTATTTT.

The rearrangement joins TRBV19 to TRBJ2-7, with D possibly being TRBD1 (5 bases). V lost 8 bases, J lost 0 bases, and 14 bases lay in between. Looked up from germline, CDR1 is LNHDA and CDR2 is SQIVND (reference sequence). The CDR3 has 14 amino acids. The CDR3 sequence: CASGGSTDSYEQYF. Here the CDR3 DNA reads TGTGCCAGTGGTGGGTCGACAGACTCCTACGAGCAGTACTTC.

This clonotype was seen a few times. This rearrangement joins TRBV7-2 to TRBJ2-1; 10 nucleotides match TRBD1. This CDR3 has 15 amino acids. J was trimmed by 5 bases and V by 5 bases; bases with no gene match: 6. Germline V gene data show CDR1 as SGHTA and CDR2 as FQGNSA. For the CDR3, the DNA is TGTGCCAGCAGCCGAGGACAGGGGGGACACAATGAGCAGTTCTTC. It codes for CASSRGQGGHNEQFF.

This sequence joins TRBV7-9 and TRBJ1-5; D is possibly TRBD1 (5 bases). Germline V CDR1 and CDR2: SEHNR, FQNEAQ (reference sequence). There are 15 residues in the CDR3. With 3 bases removed from V and 2 bases from J, the gap between germline ends came to 11 bases. The CDR3 reads CASSFQGEGNQPQHF. DNA for the CDR3: TGTGCCAGCAGCTTCCAGGGAGAGGGCAATCAGCCCCAGCATTTT.

The chain employs TRBV28 and TRBJ2-7; D may be TRBD1 (6 bases). The CDR3 runs 15 residues. V lost 7 bases and J 4 bases, leaving 20 bases between the germline ends. Germline values: CDR1 MDHEN, CDR2 SYDVKM. In nucleotides, the CDR3 is TGTGCCAGCACCCTACAGGGAAGGATTGGATACGAGCAGTACTTC. This translates into CASTLQGRIGYEQYF.

The rearrangement links TRBV7-2 to TRBJ2-2, with D uncertain. This CDR3 region has 14 residues. Germline assignment: CDR1 SGHTA and CDR2 FQGNSA. V lost 1 base, J lost 7 bases, and 10 bases lay in between. In DNA form, the CDR3 reads TGTGCCAGCAGCTTAGATCAGCGAATCGGGGAGCTGTTTTTT. Translated: CASSLDQRIGELFF.

This clonotype turned up a few times. This sequence joins TRBV11-2 and TRBJ2-7; D is unresolved. V gave up 0 bases and J gave up 1 base, with 7 bases separating them. CDR3 length: 14 residues. Germline V gene sequence: CDR1 SGHAT, CDR2 FQNNGV. The DNA for the CDR3 is TGTGCCAGCAGCTTAGAAGTCGGATCCTACGAGCAGTACTTC. Its protein is CASSLEVGSYEQYF.

This sequence joins TRBV20-1 and TRBJ2-1; no definite D call. The CDR3 runs to 16 residues. The germline V gene encodes CDR1 DFQATT and CDR2 SNEGSKA (reference sequence). The V gene lost 3 bases and the J gene lost 1 base, with 16 bases spanning the gap. In DNA form, the CDR3 reads TGCAGTGCTAGGACCTTGGGTCGGGCTTCCTACAATGAGCAGTTCTTC. Its protein product is CSARTLGRASYNEQFF.

This clonotype was recorded many times. CDR3 region: CSADAVSGSTDTQYF. For the CDR3, the DNA is TGCAGTGCCGACGCCGTGTCGGGGAGCACAGATACGCAGTATTTT. This chain uses TRBV20-1 with TRBJ2-3; TRBD2 might be the D (5 bases). Germline V gene data show CDR1 as DFQATT and CDR2 as SNEGSKA (reference sequence). V was shortened by 6 bases and J by 0 bases, with 16 bases between the two germline ends. The CDR3 sequence is 15 residues long.

This clonotype has a handful of counts. This rearrangement joins TRBV5-4 to TRBJ2-3; TRBD1 aligns across 9 bases. Germline CDR1 is SGHNT and CDR2 is YYREEE (reference sequence). This CDR3 region has 16 residues. Trimming cost V 0 bases and J 1 base; bases outside gene matches: 3. The CDR3 coding sequence is TGTGCCAGCAGCTTGGGGGGACAGGGTGGCACAGATACGCAGTATTTT. It yields the protein CASSLGGQGGTDTQYF. The full variable domain, with the rest looked up from reference TRBV5-4 and TRBJ2-3, is ETGVTQSPTHLIKTRGQQVTLRCSSQSGHNTVSWYQQALGQGPQFIFQYYREEENGRGNFPPRFSGLQFPNYSSELNVNALELDDSALYLCASSLGGQGGTDTQYFGPGTRLTVL.

The rearrangement uses TRBV6-2 or TRBV6-3 and TRBJ2-2, with D maybe TRBD1 (6 bases). This CDR3 is built from 15 residues. Trimming cost V 0 bases and J 4 bases, with 9 bases left between them. From germline, CDR1 is MNHEY and CDR2 SVGEGT. This CDR3 is CASSYSGATTGELFF. In DNA form, the CDR3 reads TGTGCCAGCAGTTACTCGGGGGCGACCACCGGGGAGCTGTTTTTT.

This clonotype was counted only a few times. The chain employs TRBV9 and TRBJ2-5; 14 nucleotides align to TRBD2. The J segment lost 1 base and the V segment lost 3 bases, leaving 5 bases of the junction unmatched. Germline loops: CDR1 SGDLS, CDR2 YYNGEE. The CDR3 totals 17 residues. CDR3 loop: CASSAGGLAGAQETQYF. The CDR3 region has the DNA TGTGCCAGCAGCGCGGGGGGACTAGCGGGGGCCCAAGAGACCCAGTACTTC.

This clonotype was detected a few times. The chain has TRBV9 and TRBJ2-7; D unclear. CDR3 length equals 14 residues. Germline CDR1 reads SGDLS; CDR2 reads YYNGEE. Trimming shortened V by 0 bases and J by 0 bases, and 7 bases separated the two germline ends. For the CDR3, the DNA is TGTGCCAGCAGCGTAGGGCCCTTCTCCTACGAGCAGTACTTC. It specifies CASSVGPFSYEQYF.

This clonotype appeared a few times. The chain couples TRBV7-2 to TRBJ1-6; D perhaps matches TRBD1 (5 bases). V lost 8 bases, J lost 4 bases, and 12 bases lay in between. Germline values: CDR1 SGHTA, CDR2 FQGNSA. CDR3 length: 14 amino acids. In DNA form, the CDR3 reads TGTGCCAGCGCGGGACCTACGTATAATTCACCCCTCCACTTT. Translated, it gives CASAGPTYNSPLHF.

This clonotype came up many times. The gene calls are TRBV3-1 and TRBJ2-2; unclear D gene. V was cut by 7 bases and J by 2 bases, with 5 bases left in between. The CDR3 extends over 12 amino acids. Germline V gene data show CDR1 as LGHDT and CDR2 as YNNKEL (reference sequence). This CDR3 is CASTGNTGELFF. CDR3 nucleotides: TGTGCCAGCACAGGTAACACCGGGGAGCTGTTTTTT.

This clonotype was counted between two and nine times. The chain uses TRBV7-8 and TRBJ2-7, with 7 bases aligning to TRBD1. The germline V gene encodes CDR1 SGHVS and CDR2 FQNEAQ. J lost 2 bases, V lost 4 bases, and 23 bases had no gene match. This CDR3 is built from 20 residues. CDR3 DNA sequence: TGTGCCAGCAGCTCTCGCCCGACAGGGACCTTCGCCGCGACAGCCTACGAGCAGTACTTC. Translated: CASSSRPTGTFAATAYEQYF.

This clonotype came up a few times. The chain employs TRBV5-1 and TRBJ2-5; 16 bases fit TRBD2. J was trimmed by 3 bases and V by 5 bases; bases with no gene match: 13. Germline V gene lookup returns CDR1 SGHRS and CDR2 YFSETQ. CDR3 size: 19 residues. The CDR3 is CASRAGLAGGVDEEETQYF. CDR3 nucleotides: TGCGCCAGCAGGGCGGGACTAGCGGGAGGGGTTGATGAGGAAGAGACCCAGTACTTC.

This clonotype appeared once. CDR3: CASSRGQGGSYEQYF. The CDR3 DNA reads as TGTGCCAGCAGCCGCGGACAGGGAGGTTCCTACGAGCAGTACTTC. The rearrangement links TRBV7-2 to TRBJ2-7; 8 bases agree with TRBD1. V shed 5 bases, J shed 1 base, and the junction held 7 bases outside the gene matches. CDR1 and CDR2 (germline): SGHTA, FQGNSA. There are 15 residues in the CDR3.

J is TRBJ2-3 and V is TRBV10-2; D could derive from TRBD1 or TRBD2 (5 bases each). The CDR3 is made up of 15 amino acids. Germline values: CDR1 WSHSY, CDR2 SAAADI. Trimming stripped 3 bases from V and 4 bases from J, with 14 bases between. In DNA form, the CDR3 reads TGCGCCAGCAGTGATTCCCTGAGGGACCCAGATACGCAGTATTTT. It codes for CASSDSLRDPDTQYF.

V is TRBV24-1 and J is TRBJ2-3, with 7 positions matching TRBD2. Germline trimming cut 3 bases from V and 2 bases from J; bases unmatched to any gene: 4. The germline CDR1 and CDR2 sequences are KGHDR and SFDVKD. The CDR3 consists of 15 residues. The DNA for the CDR3 is TGTGCCACCAGTGATACTCGACTAGCCACAGATACGCAGTATTTT. As protein: CATSDTRLATDTQYF.

A few counts support this clonotype. The chain has TRBV28 and TRBJ1-6, with a weak D call TRBD1 (6 bases). The CDR3 extends over 15 amino acids. V was cut by 5 bases and J by 9 bases, with 17 bases left in between. CDR1 and CDR2 from the germline V gene are MDHEN and SYDVKM. For the CDR3, the DNA is TGTGCCAGCAGTAGACAGGTTCGGATGCTTTCACCCCTCCACTTT. This codes for CASSRQVRMLSPLHF.

V usage is TRBV7-8 and J usage is TRBJ2-7, with D possibly matching TRBD2 (5 bases). This CDR3 contains 17 residues. V lost 2 bases to trimming and J lost 6 bases, with 23 bases between them. The V gene's germline CDR1 is SGHVS and CDR2 FQNEAQ. The CDR3 nucleotides read TGTGCCAGCAGCTTACCGGCGCTGGGCCTACTAGTGTTCGAGCAGTACTTC. This translates into CASSLPALGLLVFEQYF. Together with reference TRBV7-8 and TRBJ2-7, the CDR3 gives the full variable domain: GAGVSQSPRYKVAKRGQDVALRCDPISGHVSLFWYQQALGQGPEFLTYFQNEAQLDKSGLPSDRFFAERPEGSVSTLKIQRTQQEDSAVYLCASSLPALGLLVFEQYFGPGTRLTVT.

This clonotype was found a few times. The chain carries TRBV25-1 and TRBJ1-2; 7 bases map to TRBD1. The CDR3 consists of 14 residues. Germline-derived CDR1 and CDR2 are MGHDK and SYGVNS. The junction had 6 bases not matched to a gene; V was cut back by 1 base and J by 7 bases. CDR3 in amino acids: CASSEFGQDPGYTF. CDR3 DNA: TGTGCCAGCAGTGAATTCGGACAGGACCCTGGCTACACCTTC.

This clonotype was observed a handful of times. The chain recombines TRBV6-1 with TRBJ2-7; 8 positions agree with TRBD1. This CDR3 has 18 amino acids. The germline V gene encodes CDR1 MNHNS and CDR2 SASEGT. Trimming took 4 bases from V and 0 from J; bases not matched to a gene: 14. In nucleotides, the CDR3 is TGTGCCAGCAGTGCGACCGGGACAGGAGAAATTCACTCCTACGAGCAGTACTTC. This gives the protein CASSATGTGEIHSYEQYF.

This clonotype has at least ten counts. The chain links TRBV6-5 to TRBJ2-3; D gene unclear. The CDR3 sequence is 12 residues long. Trimming took 5 bases from V and 1 from J, leaving 4 bases between them. Germline V gene data show CDR1 as MNHEY and CDR2 as SVGAGI. The CDR3 spells CASSDGTDTQYF. CDR3 coding DNA: TGTGCCAGCAGTGACGGCACAGATACGCAGTATTTT.

This clonotype was detected ten times or more. This sequence joins TRBV27 and TRBJ2-1, with TRBD2 as a possible D gene (6 bases). The V and J ends lost 6 bases and 4 bases respectively, with 16 bases between them. The CDR3 is 15 amino acids. CDR1 is MNHEY, CDR2 SMNVEV, per germline (reference sequence). In DNA, the CDR3 is TGTGCCAGCAGCCAAATTGGGACTTCTTACAATGAGCAGTTCTTC. It yields the protein CASSQIGTSYNEQFF.